The 23 T cell receptor beta chains given below trace back to one sample, sequenced in a study of blood T cell repertoires in COVID-19. Some clones are missing from TCRdb's copy, which holds only in-frame ones; the method was immunoSEQ multiplex PCR. The repertoire holds approximately 130,000 clones, with roughly 86% as singletons. Sequenced material: peripheral blood. Source of these receptors: a human donor in a cohort sampled during active COVID-19.

The J gene is TRBJ2-1, the V gene TRBV5-4, with D perhaps matching TRBD2 (6 bases). V was pared by 4 bases and J by 8 bases, with 13 bases between. The CDR3 sequence is 13 residues long. CDR1 SGHNT and CDR2 YYREEE come from the germline V gene (reference sequence). The CDR3: CASSLVGGDEQFF. The CDR3 DNA follows: TGTGCCAGCAGCCTCGTGGGCGGGGATGAGCAGTTCTTC.

V is TRBV9 and J is TRBJ1-2; D is perhaps TRBD1 (5 bases). V was shortened by 0 bases and J by 5 bases, with 11 bases between the two germline ends. This CDR3 is built from 14 residues. Per the germline V gene, CDR1 is SGDLS and CDR2 is YYNGEE. As DNA, the CDR3 is TGTGCCAGCAGCGTAGCAGCAGGGAATTATGGCTACACCTTC. This encodes CASSVAAGNYGYTF.

The chain recombines TRBV27 with TRBJ2-7, with TRBD1 as a possible D gene (6 bases). Trimming removed 3 bases at V and 9 bases at J, with 24 bases between. Per the germline V gene, CDR1 is MNHEY and CDR2 is SMNVEV (reference sequence). The CDR3 is 16 residues long. The DNA of the CDR3 is TGTGCCAGCAGTTTTCGATCAGGGGTTCGTCCCCTGATGCAGTACTTC. This encodes CASSFRSGVRPLMQYF.

J is TRBJ2-7 and V is TRBV5-6; the D gene is possibly TRBD1 (6 bases). The CDR3 is 15 amino acids. Germline CDR1 reads SGHDT; CDR2 reads YYEEEE. Trimming shortened V by 0 bases and J by 0 bases, and 10 bases separated the two germline ends. CDR3 loop: CASSLVGATSYEQYF. The CDR3 coding sequence is TGTGCCAGCAGCTTGGTGGGGGCGACCTCCTACGAGCAGTACTTC.

This clone was found once. The chain is built from TRBV7-9 and TRBJ1-1, with D maybe TRBD1 (5 bases). V lost 5 bases to trimming and J lost 0 bases, with 19 bases between them. Germline CDR1 reads SEHNR; CDR2 reads FQNEAQ (reference sequence). The CDR3 contains 17 residues. Written as DNA, the CDR3 is TGTGCCAGCAGCCTGGGGCAGGGCGTTGGGATGAACACTGAAGCTTTCTTT. Translated, it gives CASSLGQGVGMNTEAFF.

This clone appeared a single time. The gene calls are TRBV12-3 or TRBV12-4 and TRBJ1-2; D might be TRBD1 (6 bases). The V end was cut by 5 bases, the J end by 7 bases, with 11 bases between. The CDR3 loop spans 12 amino acids. The CDR3 here is CASSRGALGYTF. CDR3 bases: TGTGCCAGCAGTCGGGGGGCTCTTGGCTACACCTTC.

J is TRBJ2-1 and V is TRBV12-3 or TRBV12-4, with 8 bases lining up with TRBD2. Trimming at V came to 3 bases and at J to 6 bases, leaving 1 base not matched to a gene. The CDR3 extends over 13 amino acids. CDR3 in amino acids: CASSFAGGNEQFF. The CDR3 bases are TGTGCCAGCAGTTTCGCGGGGGGCAATGAGCAGTTCTTC.

J is TRBJ1-2 and V is TRBV4-1; maybe TRBD1 (6 bases). This CDR3 spans 14 amino acids. The V gene lost 3 bases and the J gene lost 4 bases, with 12 bases spanning the gap. CDR1 and CDR2 (germline): MGHRA, YSYEKL. The CDR3 nucleotides are TGCGCCAGCAGCCAGGGACGAGGGGGCTATGGCTACACCTTC. It is translated as CASSQGRGGYGYTF.

The chain recombines TRBV7-2 with TRBJ2-1; 8 nucleotides align to TRBD2. The germline V gene has CDR1 SGHTA and CDR2 FQGNSA. The CDR3 contains 16 residues. The V segment lost 5 bases and the J segment 12 bases; nucleotides outside the gene matches: 18. In DNA form, the CDR3 reads TGTGCCAGCAGCCCCTGGTCGGGGCTAGCGGGCCAATCGCAGTTCTTC. As protein: CASSPWSGLAGQSQFF.

This rearrangement joins TRBV7-6 to TRBJ1-2; 9 bases map to TRBD1. The CDR3 has 17 amino acids. J lost 2 bases, V lost 2 bases, and 9 bases had no gene match. CDR1 and CDR2 from the germline V gene are SGHVS and FNYEAQ. The CDR3 coding sequence is TGTGCCAGCAGCTTAAGACTACAGGGGGCGGGAAACTATGGCTACACCTTC. As protein: CASSLRLQGAGNYGYTF.

V gene TRBV18 combines with J gene TRBJ1-2; D may be TRBD1 (6 bases). V was shortened by 2 bases and J by 4 bases, with 14 bases between the two germline ends. The V gene's germline CDR1 is KGHSH and CDR2 LQKENI. The CDR3 extends over 15 amino acids. CDR3 region: CASSPGQRTRYGYTF. CDR3 in DNA: TGTGCCAGCTCACCAGGACAGCGGACGCGCTATGGCTACACCTTC.

V and J are TRBV5-1 and TRBJ1-5; 9 positions match TRBD1. Per the germline V gene, CDR1 is SGHRS and CDR2 is YFSETQ. CDR3 length equals 19 residues. Trimming at V came to 5 bases and at J to 0 bases, leaving 15 bases not matched to a gene. CDR3 bases: TGCGCCAGCAGTCCCGGGACAGGGCCGCCTTGGGATAGCAATCAGCCCCAGCATTTT. It yields the protein CASSPGTGPPWDSNQPQHF.

This clone was counted once. This rearrangement joins TRBV5-1 to TRBJ2-7; tentative D call: TRBD2 (5 bases). CDR1 is SGHRS, CDR2 YFSETQ, per germline. The length of the CDR3 is 17 residues. V was cut by 3 bases and J by 0 bases, with 19 bases left in between. This CDR3 is CASSSPEDGPISYEQYF. For the CDR3, the DNA is TGCGCCAGCAGCTCGCCGGAGGACGGGCCGATCTCCTACGAGCAGTACTTC.

This chain uses TRBV7-8 with TRBJ2-5; D possibly corresponds to TRBD2 (6 bases). The CDR3 sequence is 15 residues long. Trimming removed 1 base from V and 1 base from J, with 10 bases in between. The germline V gene has CDR1 SGHVS and CDR2 FQNEAQ. CDR3 sequence reads: CASSLGGEPQETQYF. DNA of the CDR3: TGTGCCAGCAGCTTAGGGGGGGAACCCCAAGAGACCCAGTACTTC.

The chain joins TRBV5-1 to TRBJ2-3; 8 nucleotides line up with TRBD2. The trim removed 7 bases at V and 0 bases at J, leaving 1 base unmatched. CDR1 and CDR2 from the germline V gene are SGHRS and YFSETQ. CDR3 length equals 13 residues. The CDR3 is CASGGGSTDTQYF. CDR3 bases: TGCGCCAGCGGCGGGGGGAGCACAGATACGCAGTATTTT.

V is TRBV14 and J is TRBJ2-7, with 8 bases identical to TRBD1. CDR3 length: 15 residues. Germline V gene sequence: CDR1 SGHDN, CDR2 FVKESK. Losses at the gene ends were 5 bases for V and 4 bases for J; bases not matched to a gene: 10. CDR3: CASSGQGQRGYEQYF. The CDR3 DNA sequence: TGTGCCAGCAGCGGACAGGGCCAACGAGGGTACGAGCAGTACTTC.

V is TRBV19 and J is TRBJ1-2; the match to TRBD1 covers 9 bases. The germline V gene encodes CDR1 LNHDA and CDR2 SQIVND (reference sequence). V shed 7 bases, J shed 6 bases, and the junction held 9 bases outside the gene matches. This CDR3 contains 14 residues. CDR3 residues: CASIRGQGTDGYTF. The CDR3 coding sequence is TGTGCCAGTATTAGGGGACAGGGTACAGATGGCTACACCTTC.

This clone was observed a single time. The chain is built from TRBV3-1 (or the pseudogene TRBV3-2) and TRBJ2-2; D may be TRBD2 (5 bases). The CDR3 consists of 17 residues. Germline V gives CDR1 LGHDT, CDR2 YNNKEL (reference sequence). V dropped 2 bases and J dropped 1 base, with 14 bases sitting between them. The CDR3 DNA follows: TGTGCCAGCAGCCAACAGAAATTCGGGATGAACACCGGGGAGCTGTTTTTT. Translating it yields CASSQQKFGMNTGELFF.

The chain recombines TRBV6-5 with TRBJ1-1; D uncertain. Per the germline V gene, CDR1 is MNHEY and CDR2 is SVGAGI. The CDR3 sequence is 13 residues long. The V and J ends lost 7 bases and 0 bases respectively, with 9 bases between them. The chain's CDR3 is CASIGLLNTEAFF. CDR3 DNA sequence: TGTGCCAGCATTGGACTTCTGAACACTGAAGCTTTCTTT.

CDR3 DNA: TGTGCCAGTAGTCCCATTGACAGGGGGGGTGGGAATGAGCAGTTCTTC. Translating it yields CASSPIDRGGGNEQFF. This chain links TRBV19 with TRBJ2-1; 9 bases match TRBD1. The length of the CDR3 is 16 residues. V shed 5 bases, J shed 7 bases, and the junction held 12 bases outside the gene matches. Germline-derived CDR1 and CDR2 are LNHDA and SQIVND (reference sequence).

The J gene is TRBJ1-4, the V gene TRBV5-1; D not certain. This CDR3 is 15 amino acids long. Germline CDR1 is SGHRS and CDR2 is YFSETQ. Between the trimmed V and J ends, which lost 0 bases and 4 bases, there was a span of 10 bases. The CDR3 here is CASSLGATVNEKLFF. The CDR3 nucleotides are TGCGCCAGCAGCTTGGGCGCCACAGTTAATGAAAAACTGTTTTTT.

This CDR3 is CASSKAFLGSWSETQYF. CDR3 bases: TGTGCCAGCAGCAAAGCCTTCCTAGGTTCATGGTCCGAGACCCAGTACTTC. This chain uses TRBV21-1 with TRBJ2-5; the DNA was not compared with TRBD2, the D call given in the table. TRBV21-1 is classified as a pseudogene. This CDR3 spans 17 amino acids.

V and J are TRBV7-8 and TRBJ2-1; the match to TRBD1 covers 7 bases. The ends lost 3 bases at V and 4 bases at J; junction bases unmatched: 3. The V gene's germline CDR1 is SGHVS and CDR2 FQNEAQ. The CDR3 consists of 14 residues. CDR3 sequence (DNA): TGTGCCAGCAGCTTCCAGGGGGTTTACAATGAGCAGTTCTTC. As protein: CASSFQGVYNEQFF.